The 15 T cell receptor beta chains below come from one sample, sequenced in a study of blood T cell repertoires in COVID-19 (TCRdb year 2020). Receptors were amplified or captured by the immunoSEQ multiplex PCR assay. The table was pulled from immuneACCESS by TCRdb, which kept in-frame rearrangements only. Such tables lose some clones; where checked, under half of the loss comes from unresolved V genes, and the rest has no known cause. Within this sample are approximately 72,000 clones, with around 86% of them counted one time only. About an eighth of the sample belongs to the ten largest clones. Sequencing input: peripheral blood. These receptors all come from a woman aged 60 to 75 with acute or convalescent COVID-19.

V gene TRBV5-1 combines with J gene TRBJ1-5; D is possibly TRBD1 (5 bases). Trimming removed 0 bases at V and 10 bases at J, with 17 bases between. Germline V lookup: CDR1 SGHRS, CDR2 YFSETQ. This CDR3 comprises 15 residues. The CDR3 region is CASSLVTGGEHPQHF. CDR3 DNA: TGCGCCAGCAGCTTGGTTACAGGCGGGGAACATCCCCAGCATTTT.

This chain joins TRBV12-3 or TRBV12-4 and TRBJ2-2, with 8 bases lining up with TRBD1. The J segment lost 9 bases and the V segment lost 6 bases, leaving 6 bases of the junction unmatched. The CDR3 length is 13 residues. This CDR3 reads CASSQGAFWELFF. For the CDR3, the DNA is TGTGCCAGCAGCCAGGGGGCTTTTTGGGAGCTGTTTTTT.

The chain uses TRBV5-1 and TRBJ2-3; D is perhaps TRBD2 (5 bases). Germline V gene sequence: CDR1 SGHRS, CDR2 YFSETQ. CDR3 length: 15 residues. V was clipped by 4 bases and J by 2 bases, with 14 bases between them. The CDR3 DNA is TGCGCCAGCAGCATCTCTCCCCTAGCCACAGATACGCAGTATTTT. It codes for CASSISPLATDTQYF.

The CDR3 spells CASSTPGNIQYF. For the CDR3, the DNA is TGTGCCAGTAGTACCCCCGGAAACATTCAGTACTTC. This sequence joins TRBV19 and TRBJ2-4; D remains ambiguous. The CDR3 spans 12 residues. The germline CDR1 and CDR2 sequences are LNHDA and SQIVND (reference sequence). V was pared by 4 bases and J by 6 bases, with 7 bases between.

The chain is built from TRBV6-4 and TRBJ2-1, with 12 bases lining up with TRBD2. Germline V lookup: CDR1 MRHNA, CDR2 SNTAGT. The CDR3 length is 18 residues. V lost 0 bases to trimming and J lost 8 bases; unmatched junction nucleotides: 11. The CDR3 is CASSDSMLAGGRLHEQFF. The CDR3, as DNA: TGTGCCAGCAGTGACTCGATGCTAGCGGGGGGGCGGTTACATGAGCAGTTCTTC.

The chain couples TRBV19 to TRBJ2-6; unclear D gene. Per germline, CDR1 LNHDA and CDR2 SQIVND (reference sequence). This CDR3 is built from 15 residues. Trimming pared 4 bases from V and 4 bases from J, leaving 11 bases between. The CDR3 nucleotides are TGTGCCAGTAGTAACTCGGGTTTCGGGGCCAACGTCCTGACTTTC. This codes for CASSNSGFGANVLTF.

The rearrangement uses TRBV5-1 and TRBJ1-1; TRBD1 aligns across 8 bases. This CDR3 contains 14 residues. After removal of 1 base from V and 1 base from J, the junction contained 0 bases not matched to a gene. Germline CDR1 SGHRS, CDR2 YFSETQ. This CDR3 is CASSLQGANTEAFF. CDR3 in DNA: TGCGCCAGCAGCTTGCAGGGGGCGAACACTGAAGCTTTCTTT.

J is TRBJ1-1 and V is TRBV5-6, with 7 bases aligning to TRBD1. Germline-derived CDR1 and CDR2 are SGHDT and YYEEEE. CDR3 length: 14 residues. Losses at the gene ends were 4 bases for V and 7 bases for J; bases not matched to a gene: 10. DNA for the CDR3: TGTGCCAGCAGCCAAGAGACAGGGAAGGGTGAAGCTTTCTTT. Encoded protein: CASSQETGKGEAFF.

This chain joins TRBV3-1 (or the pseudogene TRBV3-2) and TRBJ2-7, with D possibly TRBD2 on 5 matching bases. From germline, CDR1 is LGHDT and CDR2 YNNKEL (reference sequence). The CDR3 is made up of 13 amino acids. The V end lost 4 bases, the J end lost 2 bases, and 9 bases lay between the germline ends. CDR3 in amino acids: CASSRGLTYEQYF. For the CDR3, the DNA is TGTGCCAGCAGCCGCGGACTCACCTACGAGCAGTACTTC.

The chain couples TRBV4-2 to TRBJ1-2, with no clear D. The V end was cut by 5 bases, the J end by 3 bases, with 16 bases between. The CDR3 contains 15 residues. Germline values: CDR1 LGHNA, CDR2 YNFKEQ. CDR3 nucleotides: TGTGCCAGCAGCTTAAGTGGGCAGGTAGACTATGGCTACACCTTC. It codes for CASSLSGQVDYGYTF.

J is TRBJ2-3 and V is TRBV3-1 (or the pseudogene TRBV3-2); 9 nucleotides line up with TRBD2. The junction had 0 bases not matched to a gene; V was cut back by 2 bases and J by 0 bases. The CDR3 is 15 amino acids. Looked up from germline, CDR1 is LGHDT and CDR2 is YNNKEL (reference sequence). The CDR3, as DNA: TGTGCCAGCAGCCAAACTAGCGGGAGCACAGATACGCAGTATTTT. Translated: CASSQTSGSTDTQYF.

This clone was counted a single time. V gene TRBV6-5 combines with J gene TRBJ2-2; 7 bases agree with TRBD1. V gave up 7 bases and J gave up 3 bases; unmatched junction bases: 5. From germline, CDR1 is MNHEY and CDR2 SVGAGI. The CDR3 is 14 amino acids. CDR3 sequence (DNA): TGTGCCAGCACCCTGGGACAGCACACCGGGGAGCTGTTTTTT. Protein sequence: CASTLGQHTGELFF.

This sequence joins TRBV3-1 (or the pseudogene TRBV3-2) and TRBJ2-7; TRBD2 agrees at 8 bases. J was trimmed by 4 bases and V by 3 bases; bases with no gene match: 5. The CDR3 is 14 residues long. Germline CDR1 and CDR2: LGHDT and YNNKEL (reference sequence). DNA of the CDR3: TGTGCCAGCAGCCAGACAGCGGGGGCTTACGAGCAGTACTTC. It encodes CASSQTAGAYEQYF.

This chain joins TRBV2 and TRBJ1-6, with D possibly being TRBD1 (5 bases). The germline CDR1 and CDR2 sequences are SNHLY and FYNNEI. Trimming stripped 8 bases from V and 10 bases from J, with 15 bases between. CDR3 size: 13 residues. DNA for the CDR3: TGTGCCAGCCAGGAGACAGTGAGGTCACCCCTCCACTTT. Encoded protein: CASQETVRSPLHF.

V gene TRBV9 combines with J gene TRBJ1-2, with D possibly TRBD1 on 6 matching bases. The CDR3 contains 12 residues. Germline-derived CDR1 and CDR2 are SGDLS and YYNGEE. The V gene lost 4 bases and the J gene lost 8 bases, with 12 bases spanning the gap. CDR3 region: CASSSRGGGYTF. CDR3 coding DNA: TGTGCCAGCAGCAGCAGGGGTGGGGGCTACACCTTC.